This TCR beta chain was profiled in a study of T-cell memory formation after mild COVID-19. Study in general: TCR clusters were mostly donor specific.

MiXCR, run by TCRdb on the 5' RACE reads, gives a single entry per CDR3 protein. The sample includes about 400,000 distinct CDR3 sequences, more than 15% of them seen just once. To note about this clonotype: Antigen unknown.

Study observations and caveats: Pre-infection memory showed some responding clones, and this suggested that cross-reactive memory joined. The authors left the SARS-CoV-2 specificity of second-wave clones peaking on day 37 unconfirmed. The main location of contracting CD4+ clones was CM and EM, and that of contracting CD8+ clones was EMRA.

CDR3 size: 15 residues. Germline loops: CDR1 MGHRA, CDR2 YSYEKL. Trimming removed 0 bases from V and 5 bases from J, with 10 bases in between. The rearrangement uses TRBV4-1 and TRBJ2-2; D is possibly TRBD2 (6 bases). The sequence derives from a man between 18 and 35 years old who had mild COVID-19 (a few samples of this study predate the infection). Cell type and time point are not known. The material sequenced was PBMCs or a T cell subset sorted from them (not recorded which). The CDR3 sequence is CASSQEGGRTGELFF. CDR3 nucleotide sequence: TGCGCCAGCAGCCAAGAGGGGGGTAGAACCGGGGAGCTGTTTTTT.